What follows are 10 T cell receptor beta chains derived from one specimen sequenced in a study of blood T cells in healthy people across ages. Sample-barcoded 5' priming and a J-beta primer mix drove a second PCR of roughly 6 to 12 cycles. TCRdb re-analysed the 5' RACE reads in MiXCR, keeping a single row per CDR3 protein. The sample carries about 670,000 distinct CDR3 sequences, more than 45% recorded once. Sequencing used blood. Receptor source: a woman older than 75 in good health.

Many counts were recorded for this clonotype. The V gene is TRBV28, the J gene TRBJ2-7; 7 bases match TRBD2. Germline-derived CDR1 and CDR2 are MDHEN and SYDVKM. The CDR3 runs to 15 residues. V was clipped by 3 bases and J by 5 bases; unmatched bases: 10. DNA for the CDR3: TGTGCCAGCAGTTTTTGGGGATCAGGGACTAACGAGCAGTACTTC. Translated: CASSFWGSGTNEQYF.

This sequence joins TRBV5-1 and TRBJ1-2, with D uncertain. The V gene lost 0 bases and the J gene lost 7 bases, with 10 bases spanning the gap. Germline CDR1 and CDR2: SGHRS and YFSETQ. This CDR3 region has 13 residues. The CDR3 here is CASSLDIRGGYTF. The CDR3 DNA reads TGCGCCAGCAGCTTGGACATAAGAGGTGGCTACACCTTC.

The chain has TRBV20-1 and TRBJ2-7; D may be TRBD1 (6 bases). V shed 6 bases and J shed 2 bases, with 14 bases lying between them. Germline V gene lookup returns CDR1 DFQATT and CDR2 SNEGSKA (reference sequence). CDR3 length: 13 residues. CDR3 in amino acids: CSAPDRRTYEQYF. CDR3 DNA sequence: TGCAGTGCCCCAGACAGGAGAACCTACGAGCAGTACTTC.

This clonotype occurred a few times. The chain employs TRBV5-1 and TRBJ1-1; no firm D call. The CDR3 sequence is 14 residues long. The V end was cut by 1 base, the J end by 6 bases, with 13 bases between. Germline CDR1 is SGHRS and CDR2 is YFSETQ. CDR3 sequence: CASSLSPYPSEAFF. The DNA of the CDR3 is TGCGCCAGCAGCTTGAGCCCGTATCCATCTGAAGCTTTCTTT.

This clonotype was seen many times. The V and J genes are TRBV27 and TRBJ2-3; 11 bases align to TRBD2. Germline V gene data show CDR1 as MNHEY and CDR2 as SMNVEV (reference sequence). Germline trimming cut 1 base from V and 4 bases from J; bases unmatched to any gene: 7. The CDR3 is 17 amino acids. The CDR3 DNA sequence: TGTGCCAGCAGTTTATTAACTAGCGGGAGTAGCGCAGATACGCAGTATTTT. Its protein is CASSLLTSGSSADTQYF.

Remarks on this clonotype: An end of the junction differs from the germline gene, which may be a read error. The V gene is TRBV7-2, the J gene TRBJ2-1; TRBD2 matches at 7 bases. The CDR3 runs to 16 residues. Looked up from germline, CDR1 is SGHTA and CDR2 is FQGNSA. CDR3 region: CASSLEGGSGYNGQFF. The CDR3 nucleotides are TGTGCCAGCAGCTTAGAAGGCGGGAGTGGCTACAATGGGCAGTTCTTC.

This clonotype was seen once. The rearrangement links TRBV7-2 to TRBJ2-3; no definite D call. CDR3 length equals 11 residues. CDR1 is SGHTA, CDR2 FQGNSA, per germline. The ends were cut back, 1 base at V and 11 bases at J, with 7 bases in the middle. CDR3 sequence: CASSLVGMQYF. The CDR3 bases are TGTGCCAGCAGCTTAGTCGGTATGCAGTATTTT.

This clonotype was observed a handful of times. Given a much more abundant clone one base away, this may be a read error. The CDR3 bases are TGTGCCACCCGGGACATTGGACAGGGATCCTACGAGCAGTACTTC. Translated: CATRDIGQGSYEQYF. The chain uses TRBV6-5 and TRBJ2-7; 8 bases are shared with TRBD1. V lost 10 bases and J lost 1; bases outside the gene matches: 12. The germline gives CDR1 MNHEY, CDR2 SVGAGI. The CDR3 is 15 residues long.

The DNA of the CDR3 is TGTGCCAGCAGTGAAGACGGCTCGAGCTATGGCTACACCTTC. Residues: CASSEDGSSYGYTF. The rearrangement uses TRBV2 and TRBJ1-2, with D hard to call. V was pared by 1 base and J by 4 bases, with 10 bases between. The V gene's germline CDR1 is SNHLY and CDR2 FYNNEI. CDR3 length equals 14 residues.

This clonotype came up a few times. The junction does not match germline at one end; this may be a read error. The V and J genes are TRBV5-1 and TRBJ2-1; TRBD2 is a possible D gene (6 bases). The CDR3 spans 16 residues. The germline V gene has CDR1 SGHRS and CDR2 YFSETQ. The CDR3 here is CVSSLGGGTPGNEQFF. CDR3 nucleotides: TGCGTCAGCAGCTTAGGTGGCGGGACGCCGGGGAATGAGCAGTTCTTC.